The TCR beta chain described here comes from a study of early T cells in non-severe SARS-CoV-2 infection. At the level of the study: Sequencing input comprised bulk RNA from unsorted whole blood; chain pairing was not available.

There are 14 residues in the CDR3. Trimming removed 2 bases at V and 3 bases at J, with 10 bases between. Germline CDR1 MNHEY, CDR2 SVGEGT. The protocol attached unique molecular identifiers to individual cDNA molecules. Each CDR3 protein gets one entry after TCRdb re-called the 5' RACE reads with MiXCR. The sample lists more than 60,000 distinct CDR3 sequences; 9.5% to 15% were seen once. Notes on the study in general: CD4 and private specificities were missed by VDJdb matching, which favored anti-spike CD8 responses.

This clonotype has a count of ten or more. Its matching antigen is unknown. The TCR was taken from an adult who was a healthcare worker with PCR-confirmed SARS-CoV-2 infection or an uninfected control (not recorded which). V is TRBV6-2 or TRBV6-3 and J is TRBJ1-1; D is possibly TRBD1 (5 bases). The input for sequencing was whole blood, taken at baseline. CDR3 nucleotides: TGTGCCAGCAGTTACGCGGGGGTCGACACTGAAGCTTTCTTT. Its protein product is CASSYAGVDTEAFF.